This T cell receptor beta chain was identified during a study of blood T cell repertoires in COVID-19 (dated by TCRdb to about 2020). For the wider study: Samples covering the acute and convalescent phases of COVID-19 were provided by collaborators in the United States, Italy and Spain. The material from the prospective study consisted of cDNA or gDNA derived from T cells, B-cell-depleted T cells, or PBMCs. Deeply sampled blood TCRbeta repertoires from subjects exposed to, actively infected with, or recovered from COVID-19 were included in the dataset. The repertoires were made available in a free public database intended to serve as a resource for research on the immune response to SARS-CoV-2. The samples were drawn from two sources: the first 160 participants of the ongoing ImmuneRACE study, and some 1,300 subjects contributed by 6 global collaborators. Nearly every sample came with metadata listing a de-identified subject ID, COVID-19 status, age in years and sex. HLA class I and class II types, where available, came from metadata supplied by the sample provider rather than from assay-based typing.

Each collaborating institution followed its own protocols to collect whole blood in K2EDTA tubes. For TCRbeta analysis, collaborators shipped samples as frozen whole blood, isolated PBMCs, or DNA extracted from either of those sample types. The CDR3 spans 11 residues, from the cysteine through the phenylalanine. This entry keeps only the CDR3 DNA: 33 bases, framed from base 1. Looking up the germline V gene yields CDR1 SQVTM and CDR2 ANQGSEA. V was cut back by 4 bases and J by 7 bases, leaving a gap of 10 bases between them. About this clone: The specificity of this receptor is unknown. There are no base qualities to consult, and no much larger clone falls within one base.

On the study overall, not on this receptor specifically: The quantity of clinical and demographic metadata differed by source and by participant and was supplied without curation.

The immunoSEQ Assay, a bias-controlled multiplex PCR, was used to amplify TCRbeta CDR3 regions from genomic DNA. Turning to the authors' computational methods: Within the assay, amplification of reference gene primers was used to estimate how many nucleated cells each sample contained. To quantify the absolute abundance of each unique TCRbeta CDR3 rearrangement, sequence reads were collapsed and filtered. For each sample, productive Simpson clonality was calculated as the square root of Simpson's diversity index over productive rearrangements. Held by TCRdb, this immuneACCESS table contains in-frame sequences only and omits some clones. Under half of the omission traces to an unresolved V gene where checked; the cause of the rest is unknown. The V and J calls and the clone size are those of that table, but D and trimming were determined from the DNA. The sample includes around 140,000 clones, with roughly 84% observed a single time. 9.5% to 13% of the sample comes from the top ten.

This clonotype was sampled from a man between 60 and 75 years old with active or convalescent COVID-19. The specimen sequenced was peripheral blood. The sequence links TRBV29-1 to TRBJ1-2; matching of 6 bases hints at TRBD1 as the D gene. The CDR3 region has the sequence CSVVGGSGYTF. The DNA reads as follows: TGCAGCGTTGTTGGGGGCAGTGGCTACACCTTC.